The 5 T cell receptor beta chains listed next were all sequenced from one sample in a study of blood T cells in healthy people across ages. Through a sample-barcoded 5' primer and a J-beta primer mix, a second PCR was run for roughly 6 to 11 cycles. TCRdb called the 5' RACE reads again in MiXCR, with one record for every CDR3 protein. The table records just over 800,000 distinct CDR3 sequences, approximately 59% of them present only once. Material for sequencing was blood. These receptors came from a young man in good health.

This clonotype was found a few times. CDR3 DNA: TGTGCCAGCAGTTCGGGACTAGCGGGCGAGACCCAGTACTTC. Translation: CASSSGLAGETQYF. The chain has TRBV27 and TRBJ2-5, with TRBD2 matching over 12 bases. The CDR3 covers 14 residues. Trimming at V came to 4 bases and at J to 5 bases, leaving 2 bases not matched to a gene. CDR1 MNHEY and CDR2 SMNVEV come from the germline V gene (reference sequence).

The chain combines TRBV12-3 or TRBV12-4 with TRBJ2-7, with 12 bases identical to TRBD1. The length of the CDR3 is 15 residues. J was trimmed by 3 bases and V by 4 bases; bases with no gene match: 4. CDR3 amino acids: CASSWGQGAFYEQYF. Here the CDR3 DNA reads TGTGCCAGCAGTTGGGGACAGGGGGCATTCTACGAGCAGTACTTC.

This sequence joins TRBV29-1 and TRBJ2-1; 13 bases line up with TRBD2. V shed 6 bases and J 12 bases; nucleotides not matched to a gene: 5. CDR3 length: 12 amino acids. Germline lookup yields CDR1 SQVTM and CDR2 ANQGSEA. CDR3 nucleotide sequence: TGCAGCGTCCTGGGACTAGCGGGGTTGCAGTTCTTC. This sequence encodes CSVLGLAGLQFF.

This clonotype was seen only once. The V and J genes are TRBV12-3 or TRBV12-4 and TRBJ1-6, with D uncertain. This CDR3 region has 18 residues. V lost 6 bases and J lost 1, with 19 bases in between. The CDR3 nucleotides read TGTGCCAGCAGATTTAAACCTCTCCTAGGTTCCTATAATTCACCCCTCCACTTT. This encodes CASRFKPLLGSYNSPLHF.

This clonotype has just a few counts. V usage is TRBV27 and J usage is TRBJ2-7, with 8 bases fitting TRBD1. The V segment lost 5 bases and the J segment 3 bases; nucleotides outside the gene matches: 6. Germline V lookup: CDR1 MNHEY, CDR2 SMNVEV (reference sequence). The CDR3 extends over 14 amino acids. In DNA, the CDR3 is TGTGCCAGCAGTCCTCGGACAGGGCGCTACGAGCAGTACTTC. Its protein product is CASSPRTGRYEQYF.